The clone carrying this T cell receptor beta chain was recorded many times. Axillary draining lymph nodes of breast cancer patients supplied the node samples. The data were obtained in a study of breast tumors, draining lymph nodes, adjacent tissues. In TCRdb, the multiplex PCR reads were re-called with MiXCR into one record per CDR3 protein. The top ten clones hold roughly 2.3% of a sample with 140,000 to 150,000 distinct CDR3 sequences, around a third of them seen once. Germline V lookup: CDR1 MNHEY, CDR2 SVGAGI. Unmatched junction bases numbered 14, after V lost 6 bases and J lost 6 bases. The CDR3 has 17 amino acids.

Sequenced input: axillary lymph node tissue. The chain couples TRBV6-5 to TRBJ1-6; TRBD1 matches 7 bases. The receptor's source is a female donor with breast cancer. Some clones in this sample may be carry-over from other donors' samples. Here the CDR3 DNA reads TGTGCCAGCAGCCGAGTCCAAAGCAGGGGGAGTAATTCACCCCTCCACTTT. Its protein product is CASSRVQSRGSNSPLHF.